These 23 T cell receptor beta chains were sequenced from one sample in a study. TCRdb fed the 5' RACE reads into MiXCR, producing one record per CDR3 protein. The table includes tens of thousands of distinct CDR3 sequences, roughly 23% detected once. The sequenced sample consisted of memory CD4+ T cells sorted from a lymph node. Subset meaning: memory CD4+ T cells, CD4+CD45RO+CD25-. The receptors shown here come from a female donor with breast cancer.

The V and J genes are TRBV5-6 and TRBJ1-1, with D possibly TRBD1 on 5 matching bases. Trimming took off 4 bases at V and 4 bases at J, with 20 bases between the two ends. The CDR3 runs 16 residues. Looked up from germline, CDR1 is SGHDT and CDR2 is YYEEEE. DNA for the CDR3: TGTGCCAGCAGCCAACAGATAACAGGTCAGGGCACTGAAGCTTTCTTT. This encodes CASSQQITGQGTEAFF.

The chain employs TRBV20-1 and TRBJ2-4; 16 positions match TRBD2. From germline, CDR1 is DFQATT and CDR2 SNEGSKA (reference sequence). Losses at the gene ends were 0 bases for V and 0 bases for J; bases not matched to a gene: 17. The CDR3 spans 23 residues. The CDR3 sequence is CSARDAEYGTSGREPLAKNIQYF. Written as DNA, the CDR3 is TGCAGTGCTAGAGATGCTGAGTATGGGACTAGCGGGAGGGAACCCTTAGCCAAAAACATTCAGTACTTC.

Only a few counts were recorded for this clonotype. The chain couples TRBV12-3 or TRBV12-4 to TRBJ1-5; TRBD1 matches 7 bases. Trimming took 6 bases from V and 9 from J; bases not matched to a gene: 11. The CDR3 is 14 amino acids. CDR3 residues: CASSQGQVKAPQHF. In nucleotides, the CDR3 is TGTGCCAGCAGCCAAGGACAGGTCAAGGCGCCCCAGCATTTT.

The CDR3 coding sequence is TGTGCCAGCAGCTTAGCGTCCCATTTTTCTCAGCCCCAGCATTTT. Its protein product is CASSLASHFSQPQHF. J is TRBJ1-5 and V is TRBV7-8, with no clear D. This CDR3 has 15 residues. The V gene's germline CDR1 is SGHVS and CDR2 FQNEAQ. The ends were cut back, 0 bases at V and 6 bases at J, with 12 bases in the middle.

V and J are TRBV20-1 and TRBJ2-3; D is uncertain. The CDR3 is made up of 13 amino acids. V lost 6 bases, J lost 0 bases, and 10 bases lay in between. The germline CDR1 and CDR2 sequences are DFQATT and SNEGSKA (reference sequence). CDR3 residues: CSADGQSTDTQYF. The CDR3 bases are TGCAGTGCCGACGGCCAGAGCACAGATACGCAGTATTTT.

This clonotype was recorded a few times. The V call is TRBV15, the J call TRBJ2-5; D is ambiguous. Per the germline V gene, CDR1 is LNHNV and CDR2 is YYDKDF (reference sequence). Trimming stripped 0 bases from V and 6 bases from J, with 8 bases between. The CDR3 has 13 amino acids. CDR3 in DNA: TGTGCCACCAGCAGAGATCCCACGCAGACCCAGTACTTC. As protein: CATSRDPTQTQYF.

This clonotype was observed a handful of times. The chain employs TRBV6-6 and TRBJ2-5, with D hard to call. Germline assignment: CDR1 MNHNY and CDR2 SVGAGI (reference sequence). The CDR3 is 13 residues long. V lost 8 bases and J 5 bases, leaving 15 bases between the germline ends. The CDR3 DNA is TGTGCCAGCGGTCCGGGCCCGCTCGAGACCCAGTACTTC. It translates to CASGPGPLETQYF.

On this clonotype: An end of the junction differs from the germline gene, which may be a read error. The chain is built from TRBV9 and TRBJ1-2, with 8 bases lining up with TRBD1. Germline V gene sequence: CDR1 SGDLS, CDR2 YYNGEE. This CDR3 region has 14 residues. The CDR3 region has the DNA TGTGCCTGCAGCGTAGAACAGGGGGACTATGGCTACACCTTC. Protein product: CACSVEQGDYGYTF.

V gene TRBV20-1 combines with J gene TRBJ2-2, with TRBD2 matching over 7 bases. Germline trimming cut 8 bases from V and 2 bases from J; bases unmatched to any gene: 8. This CDR3 is 14 amino acids long. CDR1 and CDR2 (germline): DFQATT, SNEGSKA (reference sequence). CDR3 nucleotides: TGCAGTCTTAGCGGGTCCCCCAACACCGGGGAGCTGTTTTTT. Translation: CSLSGSPNTGELFF.

With respect to this clonotype: A read error may account for a junction end that differs from germline. The chain employs TRBV20-1 and TRBJ1-2; a possible D gene is TRBD1 (6 bases). Per the germline V gene, CDR1 is DFQATT and CDR2 is SNEGSKA (reference sequence). The CDR3 runs to 13 residues. DNA for the CDR3: TGCAGTGCTTCGTTGGACAGCCACTATGACTACACCTTC. Residues: CSASLDSHYDYTF.

This rearrangement joins TRBV9 to TRBJ2-5; 7 positions agree with TRBD1. Germline V gives CDR1 SGDLS, CDR2 YYNGEE. The CDR3 totals 16 residues. The ends lost 3 bases at V and 4 bases at J; junction bases unmatched: 12. CDR3 residues: CASSGRDSVDGETQYF. CDR3 in DNA: TGTGCCAGCAGCGGCCGGGACAGTGTAGACGGAGAGACCCAGTACTTC.

The chain uses TRBV15 and TRBJ1-2, with 8 bases that match TRBD1. Germline V gene sequence: CDR1 LNHNV, CDR2 YYDKDF (reference sequence). The CDR3 consists of 15 residues. Losses at the gene ends were 1 base for V and 3 bases for J; bases not matched to a gene: 4. The CDR3 DNA sequence: TGTGCCACCAGCAGAGGCGGACAGGGCGACTATGGCTACACCTTC. It specifies CATSRGGQGDYGYTF.

This chain connects TRBV12-3 or TRBV12-4 to TRBJ2-1, with 9 bases identical to TRBD1. The trim removed 5 bases at V and 10 bases at J, leaving 3 bases unmatched. This CDR3 is 12 amino acids long. The CDR3 region has the DNA TGTGCCAGCAGTCCAACAGGGGGCGAGCAGTTCTTC. Protein product: CASSPTGGEQFF.

This rearrangement joins TRBV11-2 to TRBJ2-6; D perhaps matches TRBD2 (5 bases). Between the trimmed V and J ends, which lost 4 bases and 11 bases, there was a span of 9 bases. CDR1 SGHAT and CDR2 FQNNGV come from the germline V gene. CDR3 length: 12 residues. CDR3 bases: TGTGCCAGCAGCTCCGGAGGCTACGTCCTGACTTTC. Its protein is CASSSGGYVLTF.

Many counts were recorded for this clonotype. The V gene is TRBV28, the J gene TRBJ1-1; the D is unclear. Germline V gene data show CDR1 as MDHEN and CDR2 as SYDVKM. V lost 6 bases and J lost 7, with 12 bases in between. The CDR3 totals 12 residues. The CDR3 is CASSGRSFEAFF. The CDR3 region has the DNA TGTGCCAGCAGCGGAAGGTCTTTTGAAGCTTTCTTT.

This clonotype was seen just once. The chain combines TRBV20-1 with TRBJ1-2, with 12 bases lining up with TRBD1. This CDR3 has 16 amino acids. Looked up from germline, CDR1 is DFQATT and CDR2 is SNEGSKA (reference sequence). Unmatched junction bases numbered 7, after V lost 0 bases and J lost 5 bases. The CDR3 coding sequence is TGCAGTGCTAGAGAGGGGACAGGGGGCGCAGGGTATGGCTACACCTTC. It yields the protein CSAREGTGGAGYGYTF.

The CDR3 spells CASSLSTGGNEQFF. The CDR3 DNA follows: TGCGCCAGCAGCTTGTCGACAGGGGGCAATGAGCAGTTCTTC. The chain joins TRBV5-1 to TRBJ2-1; the match to TRBD1 covers 9 bases. The V and J ends lost 1 base and 6 bases, in that order; junction bases with no gene match: 2. In germline, CDR1 is SGHRS, CDR2 YFSETQ. The CDR3 covers 14 residues.

This chain joins TRBV19 and TRBJ1-5, with a tentative D call TRBD1 (6 bases). Germline CDR1 reads LNHDA; CDR2 reads SQIVND (reference sequence). The CDR3 totals 16 residues. The germline V and J ends were trimmed by 5 bases and 6 bases, with 20 bases remaining between them. The CDR3 is CASSLSTRGAGQPQHF. CDR3 sequence (DNA): TGTGCCAGTAGTCTAAGTACCCGGGGGGCGGGTCAGCCCCAGCATTTT.

A few counts support this clonotype. V and J are TRBV20-1 and TRBJ1-6; the D gene is possibly TRBD1 (6 bases). The V end was cut by 1 base, the J end by 7 bases, with 14 bases between. CDR3 length equals 15 residues. Germline lookup yields CDR1 DFQATT and CDR2 SNEGSKA (reference sequence). The CDR3 sequence: CSARVQGTWNSPLHF. CDR3 in DNA: TGCAGTGCTAGAGTACAGGGAACGTGGAATTCACCCCTCCACTTT.

This clonotype was recorded at least ten times. This chain links TRBV6-5 with TRBJ2-1; TRBD2 agrees at 12 bases. J gave up 7 bases and V 5 bases, and 3 bases lay outside the gene matches. From germline, CDR1 is MNHEY and CDR2 SVGAGI. The CDR3 extends over 14 amino acids. The CDR3 spells CASSLAGGMNEQFF. Here the CDR3 DNA reads TGTGCCAGCAGTCTAGCGGGAGGGATGAATGAGCAGTTCTTC.

The table lists this clonotype with a few counts. The chain is built from TRBV7-3 and TRBJ2-1; possible D gene TRBD2, 5 bases. Trimming left V 2 bases short and J 0 bases short, with 8 bases between. The CDR3 extends over 15 amino acids. Germline loops: CDR1 SGHTA, CDR2 FQGTGA. The CDR3, as DNA: TGTGCCAGCAGCTTAGCGGGCGACTCCTACAATGAGCAGTTCTTC. Translated: CASSLAGDSYNEQFF.

The table lists this clonotype with a few counts. This chain joins TRBV6-2 or TRBV6-3 and TRBJ1-2; the D gene is possibly TRBD1 (5 bases). Germline CDR1 is MNHEY and CDR2 is SVGEGT. V lost 4 bases and J 8 bases, leaving 17 bases between the germline ends. The CDR3 covers 14 residues. The chain's CDR3 is CASSSGSGMEGYTF. As DNA, the CDR3 is TGTGCCAGCAGTTCGGGCTCAGGGATGGAGGGCTACACCTTC.

This clonotype turned up a few times. The rearrangement uses TRBV5-1 and TRBJ2-6; no reliable D call. V lost 1 base and J 1 base, leaving 9 bases between the germline ends. Germline CDR1 is SGHRS and CDR2 is YFSETQ. The CDR3 contains 16 residues. The CDR3 loop reads CASSLRAGSGANVLTF. As DNA, the CDR3 is TGCGCCAGCAGCTTGAGGGCAGGTTCTGGGGCCAACGTCCTGACTTTC.